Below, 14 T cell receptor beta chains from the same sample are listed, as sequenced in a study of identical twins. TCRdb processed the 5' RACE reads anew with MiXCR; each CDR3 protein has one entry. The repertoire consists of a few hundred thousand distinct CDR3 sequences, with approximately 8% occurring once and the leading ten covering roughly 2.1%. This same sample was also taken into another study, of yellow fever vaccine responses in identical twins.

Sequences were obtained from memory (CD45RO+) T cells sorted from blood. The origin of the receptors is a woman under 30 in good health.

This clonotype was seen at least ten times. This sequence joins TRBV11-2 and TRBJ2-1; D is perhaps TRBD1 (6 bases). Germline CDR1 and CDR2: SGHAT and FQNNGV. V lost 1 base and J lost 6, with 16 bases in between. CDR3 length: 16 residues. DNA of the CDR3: TGTGCCAGCAGCTTAGCCCTCAGGGGATGGGGCAATGAGCAGTTCTTC. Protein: CASSLALRGWGNEQFF.

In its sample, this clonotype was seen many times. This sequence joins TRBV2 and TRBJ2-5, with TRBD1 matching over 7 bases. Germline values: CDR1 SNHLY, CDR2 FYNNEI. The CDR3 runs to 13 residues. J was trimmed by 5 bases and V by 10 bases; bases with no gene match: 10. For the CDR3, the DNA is TGTGCCATTCATCCGACCAGGGGGGAGACCCAGTACTTC. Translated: CAIHPTRGETQYF.

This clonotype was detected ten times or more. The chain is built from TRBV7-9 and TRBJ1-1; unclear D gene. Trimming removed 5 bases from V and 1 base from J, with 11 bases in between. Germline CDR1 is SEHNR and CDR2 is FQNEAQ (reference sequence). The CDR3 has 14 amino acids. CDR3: CASSPRGENTEAFF. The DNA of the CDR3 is TGTGCCAGCAGCCCGCGTGGAGAGAACACTGAAGCTTTCTTT.

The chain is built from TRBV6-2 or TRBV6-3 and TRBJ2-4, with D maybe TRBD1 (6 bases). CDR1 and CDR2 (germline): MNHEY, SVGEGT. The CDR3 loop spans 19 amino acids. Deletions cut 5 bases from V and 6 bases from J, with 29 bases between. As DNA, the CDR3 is TGTGCCAGCAGTCGACCCTCTTCAGGGGCGACTCCCCATTCAAACATTCAGTACTTC. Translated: CASSRPSSGATPHSNIQYF.

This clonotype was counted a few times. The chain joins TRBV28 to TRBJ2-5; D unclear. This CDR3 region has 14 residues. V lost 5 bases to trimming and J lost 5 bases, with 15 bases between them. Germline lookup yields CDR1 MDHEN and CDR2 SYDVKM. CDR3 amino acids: CASSRLPMRETQYF. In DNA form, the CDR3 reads TGTGCCAGCAGTCGCCTCCCAATGCGGGAGACCCAGTACTTC. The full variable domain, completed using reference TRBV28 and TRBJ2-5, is DVKVTQSSRYLVKRTGEKVFLECVQDMDHENMFWYRQDPGLGLRLIYFSYDVKMKEKGDIPEGYSVSREKKERFSLILESASTNQTSMYLCASSRLPMRETQYFGPGTRLLVL.

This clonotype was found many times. DNA of the CDR3: TGTGCCAGCAGCGTCCTACAGGGGTCGAACACTGAAGCTTTCTTT. It specifies CASSVLQGSNTEAFF. This sequence joins TRBV7-9 and TRBJ1-1; 7 positions agree with TRBD1. With V trimmed by 5 bases and J by 1 base, 7 bases remained unmatched. Looked up from germline, CDR1 is SEHNR and CDR2 is FQNEAQ (reference sequence). This CDR3 region has 15 residues. The variable domain in full, completed from reference TRBV7-9 and TRBJ1-1, reads DTGVSQNPRHKITKRGQNVTFRCDPISEHNRLYWYRQTLGQGPEFLTYFQNEAQLEKSRLLSDRFSAERPKGSFSTLEIQRTEQGDSAMYLCASSVLQGSNTEAFFGQGTRLTVV.

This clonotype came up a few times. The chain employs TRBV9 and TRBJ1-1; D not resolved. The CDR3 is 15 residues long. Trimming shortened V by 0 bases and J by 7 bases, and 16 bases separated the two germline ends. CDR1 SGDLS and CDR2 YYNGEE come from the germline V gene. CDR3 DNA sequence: TGTGCCAGCAGCGTAGAGGTTGGTGGGCGAGATGAAGCTTTCTTT. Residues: CASSVEVGGRDEAFF.

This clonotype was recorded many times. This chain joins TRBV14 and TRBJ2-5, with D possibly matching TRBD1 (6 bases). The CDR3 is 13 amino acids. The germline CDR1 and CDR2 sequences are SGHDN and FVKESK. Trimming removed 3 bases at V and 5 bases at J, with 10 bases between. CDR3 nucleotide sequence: TGTGCCAGCAGCCAGGGGGCGGGTGAGACCCAGTACTTC. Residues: CASSQGAGETQYF. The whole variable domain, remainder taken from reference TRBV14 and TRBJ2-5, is EAGVTQFPSHSVIEKGQTVTLRCDPISGHDNLYWYRRVMGKEIKFLLHFVKESKQDESGMPNNRFLAERTGGTYSTLKVQPAELEDSGVYFCASSQGAGETQYFGPGTRLLVL.

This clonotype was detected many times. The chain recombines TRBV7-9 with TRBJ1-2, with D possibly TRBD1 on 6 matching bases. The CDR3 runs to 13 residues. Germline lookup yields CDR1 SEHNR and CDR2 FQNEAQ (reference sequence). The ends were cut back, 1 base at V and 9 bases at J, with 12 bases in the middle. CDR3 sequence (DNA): TGTGCCAGCAGCTTAGGGACAGTCGCAAGCTACACCTTC. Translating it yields CASSLGTVASYTF.

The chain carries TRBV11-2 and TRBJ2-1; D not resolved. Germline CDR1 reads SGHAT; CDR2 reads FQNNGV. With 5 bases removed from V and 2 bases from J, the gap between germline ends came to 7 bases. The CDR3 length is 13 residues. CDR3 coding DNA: TGTGCCAGCAGCGGGTCTACCTACAATGAGCAGTTCTTC. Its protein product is CASSGSTYNEQFF.

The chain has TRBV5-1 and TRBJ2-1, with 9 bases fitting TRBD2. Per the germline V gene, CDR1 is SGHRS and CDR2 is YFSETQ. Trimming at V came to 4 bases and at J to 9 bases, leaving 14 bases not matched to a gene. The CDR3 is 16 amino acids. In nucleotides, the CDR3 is TGCGCCAGCAGCCAGGCCGGGACTAGCTTACCCGCTGAGCAGTTCTTC. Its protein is CASSQAGTSLPAEQFF.

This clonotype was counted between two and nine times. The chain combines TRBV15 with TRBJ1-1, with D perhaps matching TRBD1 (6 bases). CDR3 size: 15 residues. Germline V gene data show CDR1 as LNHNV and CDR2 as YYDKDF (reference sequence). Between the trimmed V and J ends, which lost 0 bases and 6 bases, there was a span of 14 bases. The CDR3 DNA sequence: TGTGCCACCAGCAGAGATCAAGGGGGTTTCCCTGAAGCTTTCTTT. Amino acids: CATSRDQGGFPEAFF.

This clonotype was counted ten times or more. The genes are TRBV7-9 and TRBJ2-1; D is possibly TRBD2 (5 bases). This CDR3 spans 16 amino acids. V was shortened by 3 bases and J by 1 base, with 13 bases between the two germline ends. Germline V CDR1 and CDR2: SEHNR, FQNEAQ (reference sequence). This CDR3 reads CASSLVFSVSYNEQFF. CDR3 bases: TGTGCCAGCAGCTTGGTTTTTAGCGTATCCTACAATGAGCAGTTCTTC.

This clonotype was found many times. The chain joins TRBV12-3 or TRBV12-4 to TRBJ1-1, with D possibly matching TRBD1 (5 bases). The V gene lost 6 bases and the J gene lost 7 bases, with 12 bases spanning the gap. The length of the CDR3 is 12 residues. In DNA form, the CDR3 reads TGTGCCAGCAGCCGGGGGGGGTTTGAAGCTTTCTTT. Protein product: CASSRGGFEAFF.